This T cell receptor beta chain was recorded in a study of T cell responses to AZD1222 COVID-19 vaccine. Whole-study findings and limits: Unmutated variant regions are reportedly targeted by nearly half of spike-specific TCRs.

Sequenced by immunoSEQ multiplex PCR; TCRdb stores in-frame clones only, minus some. The sample gives some 130,000 clones, about nine tenths of which show up once; around 20% is in the top ten. V lost 3 bases and J 11 bases, leaving 11 bases between the germline ends. Germline assignment: CDR1 SGDLS and CDR2 YYNGEE. The CDR3 is 11 amino acids. In regard to this clone: Its antigen is not identified.

The TCR originated in an adult in good health. Sequenced material: peripheral blood, taken on day 0 of AZD1222 vaccination. The chain couples TRBV9 to TRBJ1-1; D gene uncertain. CDR3 sequence reads: CASSAQTKAFF. As DNA, the CDR3 is TGTGCCAGCAGCGCCCAAACCAAGGCTTTCTTT.